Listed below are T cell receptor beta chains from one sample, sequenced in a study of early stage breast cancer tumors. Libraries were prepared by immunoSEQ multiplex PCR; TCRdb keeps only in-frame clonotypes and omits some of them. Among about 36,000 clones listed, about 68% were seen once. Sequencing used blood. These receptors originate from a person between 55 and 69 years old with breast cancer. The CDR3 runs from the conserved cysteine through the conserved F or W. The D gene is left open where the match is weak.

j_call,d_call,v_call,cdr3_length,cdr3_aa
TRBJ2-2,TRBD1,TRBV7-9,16,CASSLGQGRASGELFF
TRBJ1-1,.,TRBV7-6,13,CASSLTGQHEAFF
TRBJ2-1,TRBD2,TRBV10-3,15,CAISGRAGVVNEQFF
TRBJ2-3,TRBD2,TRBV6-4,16,CASSDSAGGSTDTQYF
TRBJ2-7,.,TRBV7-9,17,CASSPYYSQDSFYEQYF
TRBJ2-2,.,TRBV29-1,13,CSVDRGNTGELFF
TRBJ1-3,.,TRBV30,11,CAWKVRNTIYF
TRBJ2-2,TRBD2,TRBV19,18,CASKDRTSGGPNTGELFF
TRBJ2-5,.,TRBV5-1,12,CASSPGQETQYF
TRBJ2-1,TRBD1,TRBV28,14,CASIPGQIYAEQFF
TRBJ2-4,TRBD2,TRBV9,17,CASSPHPTSGGGNIQYF
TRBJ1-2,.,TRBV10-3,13,CAISVGDAYGYTF
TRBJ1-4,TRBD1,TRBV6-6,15,CASSSPGQGNEKLFF
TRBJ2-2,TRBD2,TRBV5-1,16,CASSLTSGGRTGELFF
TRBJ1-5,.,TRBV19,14,CASSVDRNNQPQHF
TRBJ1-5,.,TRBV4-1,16,CASSQVGTIGNQPQHF
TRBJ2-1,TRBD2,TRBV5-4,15,CASSQGLALYNEQFF
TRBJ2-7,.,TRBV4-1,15,CASSQELGPHYEQYF
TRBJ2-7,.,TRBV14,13,CASSQGWGNEQYF
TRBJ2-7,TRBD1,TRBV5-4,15,CASSLYGTATYEQYF
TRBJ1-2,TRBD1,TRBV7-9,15,CASSLVGQGTYGYTF
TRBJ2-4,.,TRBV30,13,CAWRRPGENIQYF
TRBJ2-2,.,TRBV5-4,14,CASSPDRRGGELFF
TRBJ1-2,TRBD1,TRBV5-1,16,CASSLEGQGTNYGYTF
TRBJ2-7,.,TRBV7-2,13,CASSRPDSYEQYF
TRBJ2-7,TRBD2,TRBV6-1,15,CASTKGTSGSYEQYF
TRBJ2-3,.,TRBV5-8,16,CASSPAWGVNTDTQYF
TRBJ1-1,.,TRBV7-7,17,CASSPRVGAKVNTEAFF
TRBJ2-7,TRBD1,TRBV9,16,CASSVEATGGTYEQYF
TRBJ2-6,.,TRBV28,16,CASRAWGAAGANVLTF
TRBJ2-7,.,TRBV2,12,CATQAENYEQYF
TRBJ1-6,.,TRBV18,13,CASSPIEDSPLHF
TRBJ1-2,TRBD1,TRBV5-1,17,CASSLTTTGVTDYGYTF
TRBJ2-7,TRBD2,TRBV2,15,CASRYGTSGLRGQYF
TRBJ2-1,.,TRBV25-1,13,CASREEGRGEQFF
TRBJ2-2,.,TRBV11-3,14,CASSFSSGSGELFF
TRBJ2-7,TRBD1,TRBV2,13,CASSVRQGNEQYF
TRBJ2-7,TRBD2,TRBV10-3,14,CAISHSGSGYEQYF
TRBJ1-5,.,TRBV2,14,CASSAVEGVGPQHF
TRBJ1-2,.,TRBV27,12,CASGRGPYGYTF
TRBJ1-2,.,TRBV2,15,CASSESRGDNYGYTF
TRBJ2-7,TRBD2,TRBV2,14,CASDSGLATYEQYF
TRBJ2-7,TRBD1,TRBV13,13,CASSGRTGGEQYF
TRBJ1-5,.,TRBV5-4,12,CASSFGNQPQHF
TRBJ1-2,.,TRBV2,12,CASSREVYGYTF
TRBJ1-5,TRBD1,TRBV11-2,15,CASSLAGGFNQPQHF
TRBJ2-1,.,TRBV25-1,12,CASSEWDNEQFF
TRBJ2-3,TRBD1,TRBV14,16,CASSPYLDRVQVTQYF
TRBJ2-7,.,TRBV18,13,CASSPLGAYEQYF
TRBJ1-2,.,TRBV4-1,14,CASSQVQGFYGYTF
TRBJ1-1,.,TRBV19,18,CASSAGRRGLSMNTEAFF
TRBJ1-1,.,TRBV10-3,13,CAISDRENAEAFF